This TCR beta chain came from a study of T cell responses to AZD1222 COVID-19 vaccine. The table came from immunoSEQ multiplex PCR; TCRdb's copy has only in-frame clones and leaves some out. Among 200,000 or so clones, roughly 91% were seen once, and the ten largest hold about 1%. A note on this clone: Its specificity is unknown. This CDR3 is also generated by other DNA sequences in the sample.

General study points: Repertoire samples came only from after the peak T cell response. Following two doses of AZD1222, Spike-specific TCR breadth and depth rose. Donors were mostly white British, more females; clonal diversity possibly underestimated.

The starting material was peripheral blood, obtained on day 0 of MenACWY control vaccination. The receptor comes from an adult in good health.

The CDR3 bases are TGTGCCAGCAGCCAAGACAGAAACACCATATATTTT. It specifies CASSQDRNTIYF. V is TRBV3-1 (or the pseudogene TRBV3-2) and J is TRBJ1-3, with no clear D. The CDR3 runs 12 residues. Trimming removed 0 bases at V and 5 bases at J, with 2 bases between. Germline loops: CDR1 LGHDT, CDR2 YNNKEL (reference sequence).